This T cell receptor (beta chain) was recorded in a study of shared clonotypes between healthy human individuals. Study-level information: Each donor had three CD4 naive, three CD4 memory, two CD8 naive and one CD8 memory plate. Study conclusions and caveats: A handful of donors showed sharing of 4.5% to 6% of naive CD4 clonotypes.

This clone was recorded once. Its target is unknown. The assay was immunoSEQ multiplex PCR, and TCRdb's table has in-frame clones only and misses some. This sample carries nearly 750,000 clones, just under 75% of them seen once, and the ten largest clones take about 1.8%. Every donor was a Caucasian adult from Nashville, Tennessee. CDR1 and CDR2 from the germline V gene are SEHNR and FQNEAQ (reference sequence). This CDR3 contains 14 residues. Trimming took off 1 base at V and 3 bases at J, with 9 bases between the two ends. The source material was memory CD4+ T cells sorted from blood. Specified subset: CD45RA-negative fraction. This receptor was obtained from a woman aged 25-40 years in good health. This chain uses TRBV7-9 with TRBJ2-5; maybe TRBD2 (5 bases). CDR3 coding DNA: TGTGCCAGCAGCTTAGGTACAGCGGAAGAGACCCAGTACTTC. It translates to CASSLGTAEETQYF.